The 25 T cell receptor beta chains given below trace back to one sample, sequenced in a study of read filtering for tumor transcriptome and immune sequencing. The library was built from roughly 400 ng RNA with molecular barcoded adaptors for alpha/delta and beta/gamma chains. From the reads, TCRdb called clonotypes with MiXCR, one entry per CDR3 protein. This table holds approximately 60,000 distinct CDR3 sequences, around 20% found once. Sequenced input: a population of CD138-negative cells sorted from bone marrow. These receptors all come from a donor at least 40 years old with multiple myeloma.

This clonotype was recorded many times. The V and J genes are TRBV6-1 and TRBJ2-1; D remains ambiguous. This CDR3 is built from 12 residues. Germline CDR1 is MNHNS and CDR2 is SASEGT. Trimming removed 7 bases from V and 4 bases from J, with 8 bases in between. CDR3 DNA: TGTGCCAGCACGCAAGATTACAATGAGCAGTTCTTC. This sequence encodes CASTQDYNEQFF.

This clonotype was found many times. CDR3 nucleotide sequence: TGCAGCGGAGGGACCGGGACAGGTAGTGAGCAGTTCTTC. Its protein is CSGGTGTGSEQFF. V and J are TRBV29-1 and TRBJ2-1; TRBD1 matches at 8 bases. With 7 bases clipped from V and 9 bases from J, the junction kept 11 bases outside the gene matches. Germline values: CDR1 SQVTM, CDR2 ANQGSEA. The CDR3 extends over 13 amino acids.

This clonotype was detected ten times or more. The chain carries TRBV20-1 and TRBJ2-5; D is uncertain. Germline assignment: CDR1 DFQATT and CDR2 SNEGSKA (reference sequence). The CDR3 runs 15 residues. Trimming took 1 base from V and 2 from J, leaving 14 bases between them. The CDR3 spells CSARVGDTIQETQYF. DNA of the CDR3: TGCAGTGCTAGAGTAGGAGATACGATACAAGAGACCCAGTACTTC.

This clonotype was counted at least ten times. The genes are TRBV6-6 and TRBJ1-5; TRBD1 agrees at 8 bases. Germline-derived CDR1 and CDR2 are MNHNY and SVGAGI (reference sequence). The CDR3 sequence is 14 residues long. Trimming removed 6 bases from V and 7 bases from J; junction bases left unmatched: 8. The CDR3 here is CASSQDRGGQPQHF. CDR3 nucleotides: TGTGCCAGCAGCCAAGACAGGGGCGGCCAGCCCCAGCATTTT.

The chain employs TRBV28 and TRBJ1-1; a possible D gene is TRBD1 (6 bases). The CDR3 has 14 residues. From germline, CDR1 is MDHEN and CDR2 SYDVKM. V was clipped by 6 bases and J by 1 base, with 12 bases between them. CDR3 loop: CASRTGSPNTEAFF. In DNA, the CDR3 is TGTGCCAGCAGAACAGGGTCCCCGAACACTGAAGCTTTCTTT.

This clonotype was seen ten or more times. This chain joins TRBV18 and TRBJ2-4; the D is unclear. CDR3 length equals 16 residues. Per the germline V gene, CDR1 is KGHSH and CDR2 is LQKENI. The V gene lost 5 bases and the J gene lost 0 bases, with 14 bases spanning the gap. The CDR3 sequence is CASSLGPPAAKNIQYF. CDR3 DNA: TGTGCCAGCTCATTAGGGCCCCCGGCAGCCAAAAACATTCAGTACTTC.

A note on this clonotype: One base away lies a much larger clone, so this may be a sequencing read error. The rearrangement uses TRBV10-2 and TRBJ1-1; D unclear. Per the germline V gene, CDR1 is WSHSY and CDR2 is SAAADI. The CDR3 runs to 12 residues. The CDR3 is CASSSLNTEACF. The CDR3, as DNA: TGCGCCAGCAGTTCACTGAACACTGAAGCTTGCTTT.

About this clonotype itself: This may be a read error: a much more frequent sequence differs by one nucleotide. The genes are TRBV6-2 or TRBV6-3 and TRBJ1-5; D is perhaps TRBD1 (5 bases). This CDR3 has 15 residues. Germline CDR1 is MNHEY and CDR2 is SVGEGT. The CDR3 here is CASSYGGFSYQPQHF. CDR3 DNA: TGTGCCAGCAGTTACGGGGGATTTAGCTATCAGCCCCAGCATTTT.

The chain carries TRBV4-1 and TRBJ2-3; the match to TRBD2 covers 8 bases. From germline, CDR1 is MGHRA and CDR2 YSYEKL. The trim removed 6 bases at V and 9 bases at J, leaving 8 bases unmatched. The CDR3 has 13 amino acids. For the CDR3, the DNA is TGCGCCAGCAGTCTTCTCAGCGGGGGAACGCAGTATTTT. Its translation: CASSLLSGGTQYF.

This clonotype was counted at least ten times. The J gene is TRBJ1-6, the V gene TRBV12-3 or TRBV12-4; weak D call: TRBD1 (5 bases). This CDR3 is built from 14 residues. The V gene lost 3 bases and the J gene lost 7 bases, with 10 bases spanning the gap. CDR3 in DNA: TGTGCCAGCAGTTTTTGGGACGGGAATTCACCCCTCCACTTT. Its translation: CASSFWDGNSPLHF.

This clonotype was seen many times. This rearrangement joins TRBV20-1 to TRBJ1-1; possible D gene TRBD1, 6 bases. Trimming took 0 bases from V and 5 from J, leaving 13 bases between them. Germline V gene lookup returns CDR1 DFQATT and CDR2 SNEGSKA (reference sequence). This CDR3 region has 14 residues. The CDR3 reads CSARDFHTGTEAFF. The CDR3 DNA is TGCAGTGCTAGAGATTTCCACACAGGGACTGAAGCTTTCTTT.

The chain links TRBV6-2 or TRBV6-3 to TRBJ2-2; D gene uncertain. V was trimmed by 8 bases and J by 4 bases, leaving 14 bases between them. Germline V CDR1 and CDR2: MNHEY, SVGEGT. The CDR3 covers 14 residues. CDR3 residues: CASRGSQFTGELFF. The CDR3 DNA is TGTGCCAGCCGTGGCAGCCAATTCACCGGGGAGCTGTTTTTT.

To note about this clonotype: A read error may account for a junction end that differs from germline. V is TRBV7-9 and J is TRBJ2-1; TRBD2 matches at 9 bases. The CDR3 loop spans 19 amino acids. Germline lookup yields CDR1 SEHNR and CDR2 FQNEAQ (reference sequence). The CDR3 sequence is CASSPSGVAGASSYNEQLF. DNA for the CDR3: TGTGCCAGCAGCCCCTCGGGGGTAGCGGGGGCCAGCTCCTACAATGAGCAGCTCTTC.

This clonotype has ten or more counts. The chain uses TRBV5-1 and TRBJ2-1; tentatively, D is TRBD2 (7 bases). This CDR3 region has 14 residues. The germline gives CDR1 SGHRS, CDR2 YFSETQ. V shed 9 bases and J shed 3 bases, with 16 bases lying between them. DNA for the CDR3: TGCGCCACCACTTCGGGGGGCGGCTACAATGAGCAGTTCTTC. Its translation is CATTSGGGYNEQFF.

About this clonotype: A much bigger clone sits one base away, suggesting this may be a read error. V gene TRBV3-1 combines with J gene TRBJ2-5; D unresolved. The germline gives CDR1 LGHDT, CDR2 YNNKEL (reference sequence). V lost 2 bases to trimming and J lost 2 bases, with 12 bases between them. This CDR3 has 15 amino acids. The CDR3 sequence is CASSQNSLVQETQYF. The CDR3 DNA is TGTGCCAGCAGCCAAAACTCCCTCGTTCAAGAGACCCAGTACTTC.

On this clonotype: A much larger clonotype is one base distant, so this may be a read error. The chain uses TRBV20-1 and TRBJ2-5; possible D gene TRBD2, 5 bases. The CDR3 is 13 residues long. V lost 5 bases, J lost 2 bases, and 12 bases lay in between. The germline V gene has CDR1 DFQATT and CDR2 SNEGSKA (reference sequence). This chain's CDR3 is CSAGTGMQETQYF. The CDR3 bases are TGCAGTGCTGGAACCGGGATGCAAGAGACCCAGTACTTC.

This clonotype was counted many times. V gene TRBV2 combines with J gene TRBJ2-1, with D possibly being TRBD1 (7 bases). Trimming removed 7 bases from V and 5 bases from J, with 18 bases in between. The CDR3 has 15 residues. Germline CDR1 SNHLY, CDR2 FYNNEI. The chain's CDR3 is CASTLGQGGHNEQFF. The CDR3 bases are TGTGCCAGCACTCTAGGGCAGGGGGGACACAATGAGCAGTTCTTC.

Points on this clonotype: A far larger clone differs by one base, so this is likely a read error. CDR3: CTSSRGSAIPGAFF. The CDR3 coding sequence is TGTACCAGCAGCCGTGGATCAGCGATACCGGGAGCTTTCTTT. The genes are TRBV3-1 and TRBJ1-6, with D unresolved. The J call is in doubt because the DNA end fits TRBJ1-1 better. Germline CDR1 LGHDT, CDR2 YNNKEL (reference sequence). The CDR3 runs to 14 residues.

The CDR3: CSATHQDLYNSPLHF. In DNA, the CDR3 is TGCAGTGCAACCCACCAGGATTTGTATAATTCACCCCTCCACTTT. The chain employs TRBV20-1 and TRBJ1-6, with no clear D. The germline V gene encodes CDR1 DFQATT and CDR2 SNEGSKA (reference sequence). The CDR3 has 15 residues. Between the trimmed V and J ends, which lost 6 bases and 4 bases, there was a span of 16 bases.

V gene TRBV5-1 combines with J gene TRBJ2-7; tentative D call: TRBD1 (6 bases). Trimming left V 0 bases short and J 6 bases short, with 19 bases between. The CDR3 loop spans 16 amino acids. Germline lookup yields CDR1 SGHRS and CDR2 YFSETQ. CDR3 in DNA: TGCGCCAGCAGCTTGGTACGGTTTCAGGGGCTAAGCGAGCAGTACTTC. Translated, it gives CASSLVRFQGLSEQYF.

In its sample, this clonotype was seen a few times. This chain uses TRBV19 with TRBJ1-5; the D is unclear. V gave up 2 bases and J gave up 4 bases, with 12 bases separating them. CDR1 and CDR2 from the germline V gene are LNHDA and SQIVND (reference sequence). The CDR3 totals 15 residues. The CDR3 spells CASSIRGRANQPQHF. The CDR3 DNA follows: TGTGCCAGTAGTATACGAGGACGGGCAAATCAGCCCCAGCATTTT. The full variable domain, its missing parts supplied by reference TRBV19 and TRBJ1-5, is DGGITQSPKYLFRKEGQNVTLSCEQNLNHDAMYWYRQDPGQGLRLIYYSQIVNDFQKGDIAEGYSVSREKKESFPLTVTSAQKNPTAFYLCASSIRGRANQPQHFGDGTRLSIL.

This clonotype is termed large. Given the absence of the conserved phenylalanine or tryptophan at the CDR3 end, a read error is likely. Because the CDR3's place on the DNA is in doubt, the DNA is left out and the CDR3 is given as listed by TCRdb. This chain uses TRBV5-1 with TRBJ2-1; the table's D call of TRBD2 was not tested on the DNA. The CDR3 adds up to 15 amino acids, both ends counted. The germline gives CDR1 SGHRS, CDR2 YFSETQ. CDR3 amino acids: CASSWDRELAGAPTI.

Details on this clonotype: Given a far larger clone just one base away, this is likely a sequencing read error. The rearrangement links TRBV6-1 to TRBJ2-1; D might be TRBD1 (5 bases). The CDR3 is made up of 15 amino acids. Per the germline V gene, CDR1 is MNHNS and CDR2 is SASEGT. V was pared by 6 bases and J by 3 bases, with 15 bases between. The CDR3 reads CASRMAGYGYNEQFF. CDR3 coding DNA: TGTGCCAGCAGGATGGCAGGGTACGGCTACAATGAGCAGTTCTTC.

As to this clonotype: One end of the junction does not line up with germline, which may come from a read error. The rearrangement uses TRBV11-1 and TRBJ2-1; D may be TRBD1 or TRBD2 (5 bases each). Germline V CDR1 and CDR2: SGHAT, FQDESV (reference sequence). The CDR3 runs 15 residues. The CDR3: CASSLMGRLNNEQFF. The CDR3 region has the DNA TGTGCCAGCAGCTTAATGGGACGGTTAAACAATGAGCAATTCTTC.

A word on this clonotype: This sequence may be a read error, since a much larger clone differs from it by one base. CDR3: CSAGDQASGGLRQFF. CDR3 DNA: TGCAGTGCTGGAGATCAAGCTAGCGGGGGGTTAAGGCAGTTCTTC. The chain combines TRBV20-1 with TRBJ2-1; 11 nucleotides align to TRBD2. This CDR3 comprises 15 residues. Germline assignment: CDR1 DFQATT and CDR2 SNEGSKA (reference sequence).